The 4 T cell receptor beta chains given below trace back to one sample, sequenced in a study of control samples from healthy donors and cancer patients. Profiling relied on immunoSEQ multiplex PCR, and the TCRdb table lists in-frame clones only, not all of them. The table records under 130,000 clones, around 89% of them present only once. The sequencing input was PBMCs. The receptors stem from a man aged 55-75 years with lung cancer.

This clone showed up just a few times. The V gene is TRBV5-4, the J gene TRBJ2-7, with D unclear. Deletions cut 0 bases from V and 2 bases from J, with 6 bases between. Germline V gene lookup returns CDR1 SGHNT and CDR2 YYREEE (reference sequence). The CDR3 length is 13 residues. The CDR3 bases are TGTGCCAGCAGCTTGGACGGAGCCTACGAGCAGTACGTC. Protein: CASSLDGAYEQYV.

The gene calls are TRBV10-1 and TRBJ2-5; no clear D. V dropped 2 bases and J dropped 5 bases, with 9 bases sitting between them. This CDR3 is 13 amino acids long. Germline V gene lookup returns CDR1 WNHNN and CDR2 SYGVQD (reference sequence). CDR3 sequence: CASSENAWETQYF. The CDR3 DNA is TGCGCCAGCAGTGAGAATGCATGGGAGACCCAGTACTTC.

The chain employs TRBV29-1 and TRBJ1-2; the match to TRBD1 covers 8 bases. CDR1 is SQVTM, CDR2 ANQGSEA, per germline. V gave up 4 bases and J gave up 4 bases; unmatched junction bases: 5. The CDR3 length is 13 residues. The CDR3 loop reads CSVGAGGIYGYTF. In DNA, the CDR3 is TGCAGCGTTGGAGCAGGGGGCATCTATGGCTACACCTTC.

The chain has TRBV5-1 and TRBJ1-6; TRBD1 aligns across 8 bases. V shed 7 bases, J shed 7 bases, and the junction held 7 bases outside the gene matches. Germline V gives CDR1 SGHRS, CDR2 YFSETQ. The CDR3 runs 14 residues. CDR3 protein: CASSGGDGNSPLHF. The CDR3 DNA reads TGCGCCAGCTCAGGGGGCGATGGGAATTCACCCCTCCACTTT.